Listed here is a single T cell receptor (beta chain). This specimen comes from a study of blood T cell repertoires in COVID-19. Across the study: The United States, Italy and Spain were the sources of the acute and convalescent COVID-19 samples. Nucleic acid was either cDNA or gDNA, and it came from T cells, B-cell-depleted T cells, or PBMCs.

Profiling relied on immunoSEQ multiplex PCR, and the TCRdb table lists in-frame clones only, not all of them. The sample includes under 100,000 clones, around nine tenths of them seen just once. The receptor was isolated from a man aged 35-49 years with acute or convalescent COVID-19. What was sequenced was peripheral blood.

In nucleotides, the CDR3 is TGTGCCAGCAGTGAAGTAGGAGGGCTAGATGAGCAGTTCTTC. This codes for CASSEVGGLDEQFF. This sequence joins TRBV6-1 and TRBJ2-1; TRBD2 is a possible D gene (6 bases). The CDR3 sequence is 14 residues long. Germline CDR1 is MNHNS and CDR2 is SASEGT. Trimming pared 1 base from V and 8 bases from J, leaving 12 bases between.